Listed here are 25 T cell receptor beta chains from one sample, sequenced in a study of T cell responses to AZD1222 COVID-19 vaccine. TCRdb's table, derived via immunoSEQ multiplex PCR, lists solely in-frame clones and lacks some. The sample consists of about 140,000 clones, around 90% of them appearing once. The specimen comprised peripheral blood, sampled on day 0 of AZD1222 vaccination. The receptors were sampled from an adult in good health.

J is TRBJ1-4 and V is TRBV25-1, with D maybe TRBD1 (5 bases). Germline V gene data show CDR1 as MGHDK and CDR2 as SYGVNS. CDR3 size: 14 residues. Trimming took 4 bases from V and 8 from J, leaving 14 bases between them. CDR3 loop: CASSGGDGWEKLFF. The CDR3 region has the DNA TGTGCCAGCAGTGGAGGGGACGGATGGGAAAAACTGTTTTTT.

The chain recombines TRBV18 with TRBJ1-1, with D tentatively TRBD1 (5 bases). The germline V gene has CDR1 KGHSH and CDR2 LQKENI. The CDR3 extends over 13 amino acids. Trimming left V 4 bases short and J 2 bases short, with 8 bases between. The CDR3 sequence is CASSQQANTEAFF. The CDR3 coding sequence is TGTGCCAGCTCACAACAGGCTAACACTGAAGCTTTCTTT. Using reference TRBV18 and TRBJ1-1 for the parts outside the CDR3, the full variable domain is NAGVMQNPRHLVRRRGQEARLRCSPMKGHSHVYWYRQLPEEGLKFMVYLQKENIIDESGMPKERFSAEFPKEGPSILRIQQVVRGDSAAYFCASSQQANTEAFFGQGTRLTVV.

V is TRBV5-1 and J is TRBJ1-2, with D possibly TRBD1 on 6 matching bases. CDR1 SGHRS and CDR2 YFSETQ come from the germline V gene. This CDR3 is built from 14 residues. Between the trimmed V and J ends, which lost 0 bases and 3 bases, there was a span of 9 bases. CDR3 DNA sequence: TGCGCCAGCAGCTTGGACAGGGATTACTATGGCTACACCTTC. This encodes CASSLDRDYYGYTF.

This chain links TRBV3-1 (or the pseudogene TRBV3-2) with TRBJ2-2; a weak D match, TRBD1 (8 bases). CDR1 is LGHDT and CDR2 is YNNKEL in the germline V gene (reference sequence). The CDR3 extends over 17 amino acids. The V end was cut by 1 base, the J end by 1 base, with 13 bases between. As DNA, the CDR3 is TGTGCCAGCAGCCAAGTGGGAGGGACAGGGAACACCGGGGAGCTGTTTTTT. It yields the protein CASSQVGGTGNTGELFF.

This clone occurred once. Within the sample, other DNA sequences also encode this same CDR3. The CDR3 reads CASSQERTGYEQYF. The CDR3 bases are TGTGCCAGCAGCCAAGAAAGGACAGGGTACGAGCAGTACTTC. The chain is built from TRBV3-1 (or the pseudogene TRBV3-2) and TRBJ2-7; TRBD1 matches at 8 bases. The CDR3 runs to 14 residues. Unmatched junction bases numbered 2, after V lost 0 bases and J lost 4 bases. Germline CDR1 and CDR2: LGHDT and YNNKEL (reference sequence).

CDR3 region: CASSTPGAYEQYF. CDR3 in DNA: TGTGCCAGCAGCACACCCGGCGCCTACGAGCAGTACTTC. The V call is TRBV7-9, the J call TRBJ2-7; no definite D call. The V and J ends lost 5 bases and 2 bases respectively, with 10 bases between them. The CDR3 loop spans 13 amino acids. Germline V gene data show CDR1 as SEHNR and CDR2 as FQNEAQ (reference sequence). The whole variable domain, remainder taken from reference TRBV7-9 and TRBJ2-7, is DTGVSQNPRHKITKRGQNVTFRCDPISEHNRLYWYRQTLGQGPEFLTYFQNEAQLEKSRLLSDRFSAERPKGSFSTLEIQRTEQGDSAMYLCASSTPGAYEQYFGPGTRLTVT.

For the CDR3, the DNA is TGTGCCAGCAGTCTCCCAGGCGGGGAGTCCTACGAGCAGTACTTC. It yields the protein CASSLPGGESYEQYF. The V call is TRBV28, the J call TRBJ2-7, with a weak D call TRBD2 (6 bases). V was pared by 5 bases and J by 1 base, with 15 bases between. Germline CDR1 reads MDHEN; CDR2 reads SYDVKM. This CDR3 spans 15 amino acids.

The DNA of the CDR3 is TGTGCCAGTAGTCCCCGTGAGTTGAACACTGAAGCTTTCTTT. Amino acid sequence: CASSPRELNTEAFF. The chain joins TRBV19 to TRBJ1-1; D gene ambiguous. V was cut by 5 bases and J by 0 bases, with 10 bases left in between. Germline V CDR1 and CDR2: LNHDA, SQIVND (reference sequence). CDR3 size: 14 residues. The variable domain in full, completed from reference TRBV19 and TRBJ1-1, reads DGGITQSPKYLFRKEGQNVTLSCEQNLNHDAMYWYRQDPGQGLRLIYYSQIVNDFQKGDIAEGYSVSREKKESFPLTVTSAQKNPTAFYLCASSPRELNTEAFFGQGTRLTVV.

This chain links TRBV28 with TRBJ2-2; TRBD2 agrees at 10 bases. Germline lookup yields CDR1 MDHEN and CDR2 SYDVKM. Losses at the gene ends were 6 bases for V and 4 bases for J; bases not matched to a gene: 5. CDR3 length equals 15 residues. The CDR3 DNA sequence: TGTGCCAGCAGCCCTAGCGGGAGCCTCACCGGGGAGCTGTTTTTT. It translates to CASSPSGSLTGELFF.

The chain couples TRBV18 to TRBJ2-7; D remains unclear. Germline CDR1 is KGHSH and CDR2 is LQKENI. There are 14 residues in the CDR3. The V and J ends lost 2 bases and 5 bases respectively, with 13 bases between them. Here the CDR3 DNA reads TGTGCCAGCTCACCAGGAATCTCTCCAGACGAGCAGTACTTC. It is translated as CASSPGISPDEQYF.

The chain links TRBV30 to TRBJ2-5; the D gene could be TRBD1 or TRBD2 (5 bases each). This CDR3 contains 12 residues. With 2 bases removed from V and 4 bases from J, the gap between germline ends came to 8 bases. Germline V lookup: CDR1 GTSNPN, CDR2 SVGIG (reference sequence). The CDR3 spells CAWSTGGETQYF. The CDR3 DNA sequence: TGTGCCTGGAGTACTGGGGGAGAGACCCAGTACTTC.

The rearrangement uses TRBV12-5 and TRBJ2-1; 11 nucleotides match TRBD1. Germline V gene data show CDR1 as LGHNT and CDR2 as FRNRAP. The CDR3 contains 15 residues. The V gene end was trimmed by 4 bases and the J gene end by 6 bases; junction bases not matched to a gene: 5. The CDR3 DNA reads TGTGCTAGTGGTTCGGGACAGGGGGTAGTCAATGAGCAGTTCTTC. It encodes CASGSGQGVVNEQFF.

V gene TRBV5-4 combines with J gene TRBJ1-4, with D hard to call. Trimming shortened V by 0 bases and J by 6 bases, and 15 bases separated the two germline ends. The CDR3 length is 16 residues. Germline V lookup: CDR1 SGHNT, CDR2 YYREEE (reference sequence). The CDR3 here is CASSLAAEGWDEKLFF. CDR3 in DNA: TGTGCCAGCAGCTTGGCCGCGGAAGGGTGGGATGAAAAACTGTTTTTT.

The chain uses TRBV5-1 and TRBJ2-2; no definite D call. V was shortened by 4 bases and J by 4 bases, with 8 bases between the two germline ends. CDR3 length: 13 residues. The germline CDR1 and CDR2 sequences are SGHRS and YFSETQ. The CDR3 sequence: CASSPVLTGELFF. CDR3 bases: TGCGCCAGCAGCCCGGTACTCACCGGGGAGCTGTTTTTT.

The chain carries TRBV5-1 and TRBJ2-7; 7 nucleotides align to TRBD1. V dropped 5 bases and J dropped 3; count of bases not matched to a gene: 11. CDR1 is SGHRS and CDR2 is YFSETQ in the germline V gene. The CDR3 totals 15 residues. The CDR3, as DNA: TGCGCCAGCAGTGGCGGACAGGTGACCTACTACGAGCAGTACTTC. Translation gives CASSGGQVTYYEQYF.

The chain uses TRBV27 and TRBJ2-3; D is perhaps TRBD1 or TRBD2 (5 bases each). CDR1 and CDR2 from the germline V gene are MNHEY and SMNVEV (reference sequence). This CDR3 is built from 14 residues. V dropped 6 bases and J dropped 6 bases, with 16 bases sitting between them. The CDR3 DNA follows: TGTGCCAGCAGAGGGACGGGACCCCTGGATACGCAGTATTTT. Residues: CASRGTGPLDTQYF.

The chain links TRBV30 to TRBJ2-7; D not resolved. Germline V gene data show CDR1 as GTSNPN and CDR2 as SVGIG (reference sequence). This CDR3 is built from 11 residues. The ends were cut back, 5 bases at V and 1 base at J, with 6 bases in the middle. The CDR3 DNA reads TGTGCCTGGGACGGTTCCTACGAGCAGTACTTC. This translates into CAWDGSYEQYF.

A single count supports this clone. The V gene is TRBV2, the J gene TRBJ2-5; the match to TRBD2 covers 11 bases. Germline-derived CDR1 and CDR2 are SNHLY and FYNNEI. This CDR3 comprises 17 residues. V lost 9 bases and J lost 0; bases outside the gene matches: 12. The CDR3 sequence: CARTGLAGGRYQETQYF. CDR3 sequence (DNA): TGTGCCAGGACCGGGCTAGCGGGGGGTCGGTACCAAGAGACCCAGTACTTC.

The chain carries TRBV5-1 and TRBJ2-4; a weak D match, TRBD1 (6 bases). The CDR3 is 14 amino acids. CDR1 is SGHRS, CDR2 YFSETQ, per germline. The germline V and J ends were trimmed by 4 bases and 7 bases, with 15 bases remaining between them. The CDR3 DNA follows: TGCGCCAGCAGCCAAACAGGGACGCCGAACATTCAGTACTTC. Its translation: CASSQTGTPNIQYF.

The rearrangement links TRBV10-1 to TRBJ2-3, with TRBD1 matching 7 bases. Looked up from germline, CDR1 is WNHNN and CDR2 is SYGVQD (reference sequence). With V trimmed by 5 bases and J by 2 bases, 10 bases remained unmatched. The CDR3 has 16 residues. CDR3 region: CASSLNRGLITDTQYF. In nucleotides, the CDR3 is TGCGCCAGCAGTCTAAACAGGGGCCTGATCACAGATACGCAGTATTTT.

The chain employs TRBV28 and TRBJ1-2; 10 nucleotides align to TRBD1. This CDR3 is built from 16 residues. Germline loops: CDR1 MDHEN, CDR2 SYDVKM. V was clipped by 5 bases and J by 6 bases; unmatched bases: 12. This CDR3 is CASSVSGQGMINGYTF. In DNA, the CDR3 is TGTGCCAGCAGTGTCTCGGGACAGGGGATGATTAATGGCTACACCTTC.

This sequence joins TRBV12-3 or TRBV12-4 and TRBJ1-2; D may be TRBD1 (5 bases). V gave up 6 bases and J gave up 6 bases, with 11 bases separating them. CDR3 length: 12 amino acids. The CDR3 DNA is TGTGCCAGCAGGGGGCACAAGGATGGCTACACCTTC. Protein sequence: CASRGHKDGYTF.

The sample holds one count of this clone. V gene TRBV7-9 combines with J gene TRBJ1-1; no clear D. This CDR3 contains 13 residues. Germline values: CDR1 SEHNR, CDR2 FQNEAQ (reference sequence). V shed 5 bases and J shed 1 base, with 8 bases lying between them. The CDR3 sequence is CASSLAGNTEAFF. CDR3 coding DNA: TGTGCCAGCAGCCTTGCAGGGAACACTGAAGCTTTCTTT. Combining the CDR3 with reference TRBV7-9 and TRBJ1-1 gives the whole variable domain DTGVSQNPRHKITKRGQNVTFRCDPISEHNRLYWYRQTLGQGPEFLTYFQNEAQLEKSRLLSDRFSAERPKGSFSTLEIQRTEQGDSAMYLCASSLAGNTEAFFGQGTRLTVV.

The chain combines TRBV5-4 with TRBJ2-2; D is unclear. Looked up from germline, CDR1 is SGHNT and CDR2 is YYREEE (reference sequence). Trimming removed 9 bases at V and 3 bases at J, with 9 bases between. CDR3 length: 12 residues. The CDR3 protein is CATQRDTGELFF. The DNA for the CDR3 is TGTGCCACTCAACGGGACACCGGGGAGCTGTTTTTT.

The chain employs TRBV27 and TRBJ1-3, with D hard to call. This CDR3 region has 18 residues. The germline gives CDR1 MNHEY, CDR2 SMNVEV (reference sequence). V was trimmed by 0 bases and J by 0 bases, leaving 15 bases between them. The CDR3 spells CASSLSGGPLNSGNTIYF. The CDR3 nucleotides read TGTGCCAGCAGTTTATCGGGCGGACCACTGAACTCTGGAAACACCATATATTTT.